This TCR beta chain was found in a study of shared clonotypes between healthy human individuals. Study results and caveats: Few donors limited the genetic and exposure-history diversity represented. The sampled material consisted only of blood, and tissue repertoires are likely to differ.

Germline loops: CDR1 SGHAT, CDR2 FQNNGV. The CDR3 covers 19 residues. The trim removed 3 bases at V and 3 bases at J, leaving 16 bases unmatched. Several immunoSEQ 96-well plates shared each subset's DNA, each plate a replicate. The data were produced by immunoSEQ multiplex PCR, yet TCRdb's version contains in-frame clones alone and is incomplete. Of 2 million to 2.5 million clones listed, roughly 93% are singletons. On this clone itself: Its antigen is not known.

Investigators divided CD4+ cells into CD45RA+ naive and CD45RA-negative memory subsets. The origin of this receptor is a man between 18 and 29 years old in good health. Some clones in this sample may be carry-over from other donors' samples. The rearrangement links TRBV11-2 to TRBJ2-2; 7 positions match TRBD1. The sample was naive CD4+ T cells from PBMCs. Subset in this sample: CD45RA+ positively selected. The CDR3 DNA sequence: TGTGCCAGCAGCTTCTACTGGGTCGAAGGGGGCCGGGACACCGGGGAGCTGTTTTTT. It translates to CASSFYWVEGGRDTGELFF.